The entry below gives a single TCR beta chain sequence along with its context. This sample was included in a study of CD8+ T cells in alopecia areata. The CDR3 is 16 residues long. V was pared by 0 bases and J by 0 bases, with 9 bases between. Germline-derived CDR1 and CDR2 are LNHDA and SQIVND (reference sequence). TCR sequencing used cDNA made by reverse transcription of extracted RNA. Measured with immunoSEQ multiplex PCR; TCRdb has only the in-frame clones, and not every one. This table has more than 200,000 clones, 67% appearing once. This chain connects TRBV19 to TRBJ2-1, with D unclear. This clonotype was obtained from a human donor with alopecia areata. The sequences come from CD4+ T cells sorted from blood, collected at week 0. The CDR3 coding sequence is TGTGCCAGTAGTATAGACGCAGGAGCCTCCTACAATGAGCAGTTCTTC. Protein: CASSIDAGASYNEQFF.